A selection of T cell receptor beta chains follows, all from one sample in a study of follicular helper T cells after annual influenza vaccination. This table comes from immunoSEQ multiplex PCR, and its TCRdb copy is limited to in-frame clones, with some not included. The table records fewer than 30,000 clones, about 82% of them present only once. Sequencing used CXCR5+ CD38- circulating T follicular helper cells from blood, obtained on the day of influenza vaccination. These receptors were obtained from an adult who received the influenza vaccine. CDR3s include the opening cysteine and the closing phenylalanine or tryptophan. The order of the fields is J gene, clone size, V gene, D gene, CDR3 DNA, CDR3 protein. The D gene is left open where the match is weak. The size of a clone is reported for some rows only, either as once, few or many, or as a class for expanded clones.

J: TRBJ2-7; size: -; V: TRBV30; D: TRBD2; DNA: TGTGCCTGGAGTGTACCGGGACTAGCGGTGTACGAGCAGTACTTC; CDR3: CAWSVPGLAVYEQYF
J: TRBJ1-1; size: -; V: TRBV7-9; D: TRBD1; DNA: TGTGCCAGCAGCTTAGAGACAGGGTTGACTGAAGCTTTCTTT; CDR3: CASSLETGLTEAFF
J: TRBJ1-2; size: -; V: TRBV30; D: -; DNA: TGTGCCTGGGAGGCGAGAGGGAATGGCTACACCTTC; CDR3: CAWEARGNGYTF
J: TRBJ1-2; size: -; V: TRBV23-1; D: -; DNA: TGCGCCAGCAGTCAATCCCCAGGATTCTATGGCTACACCTTC; CDR3: CASSQSPGFYGYTF
J: TRBJ2-5; size: few; V: TRBV7-6; D: -; DNA: TGTGCCAGCAGCCCTAGGAAACCGACAGGCGGGCAAGAGACCCAGTACTTC; CDR3: CASSPRKPTGGQETQYF
J: TRBJ1-4; size: few; V: TRBV6-1; D: -; DNA: TGTGCCAGCCGGAGGGAAAGAGGAACTAATGAAAAACTGTTTTTT; CDR3: CASRRERGTNEKLFF
J: TRBJ2-1; size: -; V: TRBV2; D: -; DNA: TGTGCCAGCGGGGGGTTCAATGAGCAGTTCTTC; CDR3: CASGGFNEQFF
J: TRBJ2-2; size: -; V: TRBV4-1; D: -; DNA: TGCGCCAGCAGCCCGCAGGGGACCGGGGAGCTGTTTTTT; CDR3: CASSPQGTGELFF
J: TRBJ2-2; size: -; V: TRBV9; D: TRBD1; DNA: TGTGCCAGCAGAAAGACAGGGTCGAACACCGGGGAGCTGTTTTTT; CDR3: CASRKTGSNTGELFF
J: TRBJ2-1; size: -; V: TRBV5-1; D: TRBD2; DNA: TGCGCCAGCAGTCTAGCGGATTCTTACAATGAGCAGTTCTTC; CDR3: CASSLADSYNEQFF
J: TRBJ1-2; size: -; V: TRBV15; D: TRBD1; DNA: TGTGCCACCAGCAGAGATGTCGGGACAGGGGCCGGTGGCTACACCTTC; CDR3: CATSRDVGTGAGGYTF
J: TRBJ1-2; size: once; V: TRBV7-2; D: -; DNA: TGTGCCAGCAGCTTTTCGGGGTATGGCTACACCTTC; CDR3: CASSFSGYGYTF
J: TRBJ1-1; size: few; V: TRBV12-5; D: -; DNA: TGTGCTAGTGGACCATCGACTAACACTGAAGCTTTCTTT; CDR3: CASGPSTNTEAFF
J: TRBJ2-1; size: -; V: TRBV11-2; D: -; DNA: TGTGCCGGCTCCCCGGGGTCCTACAATGAGCAGTTCTTC; CDR3: CAGSPGSYNEQFF
J: TRBJ1-6; size: few; V: TRBV7-9; D: TRBD1; DNA: TGTGCCAGCAGCCCCCCCGGGACAGCCAATTCACCCCTCCACTTT; CDR3: CASSPPGTANSPLHF
J: TRBJ1-1; size: once; V: TRBV6-1; D: TRBD1; DNA: TGTGCCAGCAGGAAAGGGGGCTCGAACACTGAAGCTTTCTTT; CDR3: CASRKGGSNTEAFF
J: TRBJ1-1; size: -; V: TRBV5-6; D: -; DNA: TGTGCCAGCAGCTTGAGGAGGAACACTGAAGCTTTCTTT; CDR3: CASSLRRNTEAFF
J: TRBJ2-3; size: -; V: TRBV6-6; D: TRBD2; DNA: TGTGCCAGCAGTACCGGGACTAGCGGTAGCACAGATACGCAGTATTTT; CDR3: CASSTGTSGSTDTQYF
J: TRBJ1-5; size: -; V: TRBV7-8; D: -; DNA: TGTGCCAGCAGCCTGCGAAGCAATCAGCCCCAGCATTTT; CDR3: CASSLRSNQPQHF
J: TRBJ1-2; size: -; V: TRBV7-6; D: -; DNA: TGTGCCAGCAGCAAAAGACTTGGGGGCGCTGACTATGGCTACACCTTC; CDR3: CASSKRLGGADYGYTF
J: TRBJ1-2; size: -; V: TRBV5-4; D: -; DNA: TGTGCCAGCGCGGAGGGGCAAAGGTATGGCTACACCTTC; CDR3: CASAEGQRYGYTF
J: TRBJ1-1; size: -; V: TRBV7-9; D: TRBD1; DNA: TGTGCCAGCAGCCGTGGACAGGGAATGAACACTGAAGCTTTCTTT; CDR3: CASSRGQGMNTEAFF
J: TRBJ2-7; size: -; V: TRBV28; D: TRBD2; DNA: TGTGCCAGCAGTTTCACTAGCGGGGGAGACGAGCAGTACTTC; CDR3: CASSFTSGGDEQYF
J: TRBJ2-7; size: -; V: TRBV10-3; D: -; DNA: TGTGCCACCCGACAGGACTACGAGCAGTACTTC; CDR3: CATRQDYEQYF
J: TRBJ1-6; size: -; V: TRBV5-1; D: -; DNA: TGCGCCAGCAGCGAACAGGGAGTAGGTAATTCACCCCTCCACTTT; CDR3: CASSEQGVGNSPLHF
J: TRBJ1-3; size: -; V: TRBV2; D: TRBD1; DNA: TGTGCCAGCAGTGGGACAGGGACTGGAAACACCATATATTTT; CDR3: CASSGTGTGNTIYF
J: TRBJ1-3; size: -; V: TRBV5-1; D: -; DNA: TGCGCCAGCAGCTGGACCGGGACACCGAGCTCTGGAAACACCATATATTTT; CDR3: CASSWTGTPSSGNTIYF
J: TRBJ1-3; size: -; V: TRBV6-1; D: -; DNA: TGTGCCAGCAGTGAAGGGGCCGGGAGAAACACCATATATTTT; CDR3: CASSEGAGRNTIYF
J: TRBJ1-3; size: -; V: TRBV5-1; D: TRBD1; DNA: TGCGCCAGCAGCCGGGGACAGGGTGAGGCAAACACCATATATTTT; CDR3: CASSRGQGEANTIYF
J: TRBJ2-7; size: -; V: TRBV28; D: -; DNA: TGTGCCAGCAGTTCACCTGGTGAGGGTTCCTACGAGCAGTACTTC; CDR3: CASSSPGEGSYEQYF
J: TRBJ2-3; size: -; V: TRBV5-1; D: -; DNA: TGCGCCAGCAGCTTCCAAGACCCGCAGGGGACAGATACGCAGTATTTT; CDR3: CASSFQDPQGTDTQYF
J: TRBJ1-2; size: once; V: TRBV4-1; D: TRBD1; DNA: TGCGCCAGCAGCCAAGAGCCCCCGGGACAGACCTATGGCTACACCTTC; CDR3: CASSQEPPGQTYGYTF
J: TRBJ2-1; size: -; V: TRBV27; D: -; DNA: TGTGCCAGCAGTCCCCTCTCCTACAATGAGCAGTTCTTC; CDR3: CASSPLSYNEQFF
J: TRBJ1-1; size: once; V: TRBV4-2; D: -; DNA: TGTGCCAGCAGCCAAGTAGAGAGGTACACTGAAGCTTTCTTT; CDR3: CASSQVERYTEAFF
J: TRBJ2-7; size: -; V: TRBV30; D: TRBD1; DNA: TGTGCCTGGAGTGTCGTCGACAGGGGCTACGAGCAGTACTTC; CDR3: CAWSVVDRGYEQYF
J: TRBJ2-5; size: once; V: TRBV15; D: -; DNA: TGTGCCACCAGTTACCGGACAGTAAGGCAAGAGACCCAGTACTTC; CDR3: CATSYRTVRQETQYF
J: TRBJ1-1; size: -; V: TRBV7-8; D: -; DNA: TGTGCCAGCAGCTTAGGCAGGGTGAACACTGAAGCTTTCTTT; CDR3: CASSLGRVNTEAFF
J: TRBJ1-2; size: -; V: TRBV28; D: -; DNA: TGTGCCAGCAGTTCGGCCCTCGGGGGGGGTCGGTCTGGCTACACCTTC; CDR3: CASSSALGGGRSGYTF
J: TRBJ2-7; size: -; V: TRBV7-2; D: -; DNA: TGTGCCAGCAGCCGCACAGGGTGGGAGCAGTACTTC; CDR3: CASSRTGWEQYF
J: TRBJ2-5; size: once; V: TRBV20-1; D: TRBD1; DNA: TGCAGTGGACAGGGCCAAGAGACCCAGTACTTC; CDR3: CSGQGQETQYF
J: TRBJ1-3; size: -; V: TRBV29-1; D: -; DNA: TGCAGCGTTTCACTTACAGGCGACTCTGGAAACACCATATATTTT; CDR3: CSVSLTGDSGNTIYF
J: TRBJ2-6; size: -; V: TRBV7-8; D: -; DNA: TGTGCCAGCAGCCCCAGGAGCGGTCTAGGCACCGCCCTGACTTTC; CDR3: CASSPRSGLGTALTF
J: TRBJ1-4; size: -; V: TRBV7-9; D: -; DNA: TGTGCCAGCAGCCAACAGGGACCCTCTGAAAAACTGTTTTTT; CDR3: CASSQQGPSEKLFF
J: TRBJ1-5; size: -; V: TRBV6-5; D: -; DNA: TGTGCCAGCAGGGAGACAGGTAGCAATCAGCCCCAGCATTTT; CDR3: CASRETGSNQPQHF
J: TRBJ1-4; size: -; V: TRBV5-4; D: TRBD1; DNA: TGTGCCAGCAGCTCCCGGGACAGGGGGGGAGAAAAACTGTTTTTT; CDR3: CASSSRDRGGEKLFF
J: TRBJ1-2; size: -; V: TRBV6-4; D: -; DNA: TGTGCCAGCAGTGACTCTCTACCCATGGGCACAGCCGAAGGTGGCTACACCTTC; CDR3: CASSDSLPMGTAEGGYTF
J: TRBJ1-2; size: -; V: TRBV27; D: TRBD1; DNA: TGTGCCAGCAGTTCCAGGGGGTATGGCTACACCTTC; CDR3: CASSSRGYGYTF
J: TRBJ1-5; size: -; V: TRBV28; D: TRBD1; DNA: TGTGCCAGCAGTGTACAGGGGGCGCTCGGCAATCAGCCCCAGCATTTT; CDR3: CASSVQGALGNQPQHF
J: TRBJ2-3; size: once; V: TRBV2; D: -; DNA: TGTGCCAGCCGGAGCCCCAACGGGGATACGCAGTATTTT; CDR3: CASRSPNGDTQYF
J: TRBJ1-5; size: -; V: TRBV28; D: TRBD1; DNA: TGTGCCAGCAGCCCAATATCGGGACAGGGGTACCAGCCCCAGCATTTT; CDR3: CASSPISGQGYQPQHF
J: TRBJ1-2; size: -; V: TRBV7-9; D: -; DNA: TGTGCCAGCAGCATACAGGGTGACTATGGCTACACCTTC; CDR3: CASSIQGDYGYTF
J: TRBJ2-1; size: -; V: TRBV5-4; D: -; DNA: TGTGCCAGCAGCTATGGGAGGCAGGCTACATACAATGAGCAGTTCTTC; CDR3: CASSYGRQATYNEQFF
J: TRBJ1-2; size: -; V: TRBV5-8; D: -; DNA: TGTGCCAGCAGGAACCAGGACTATGGCTACACCTTC; CDR3: CASRNQDYGYTF
J: TRBJ2-5; size: -; V: TRBV5-1; D: TRBD2; DNA: TGCGCCAGCAGCTTGGCCGGGGGGGGAGAGACCCAGTACTTC; CDR3: CASSLAGGGETQYF
J: TRBJ2-1; size: -; V: TRBV15; D: -; DNA: TGTGCCACCAGCAGAGTCGGACGAGGAGGTGAGCAGTTCTTC; CDR3: CATSRVGRGGEQFF